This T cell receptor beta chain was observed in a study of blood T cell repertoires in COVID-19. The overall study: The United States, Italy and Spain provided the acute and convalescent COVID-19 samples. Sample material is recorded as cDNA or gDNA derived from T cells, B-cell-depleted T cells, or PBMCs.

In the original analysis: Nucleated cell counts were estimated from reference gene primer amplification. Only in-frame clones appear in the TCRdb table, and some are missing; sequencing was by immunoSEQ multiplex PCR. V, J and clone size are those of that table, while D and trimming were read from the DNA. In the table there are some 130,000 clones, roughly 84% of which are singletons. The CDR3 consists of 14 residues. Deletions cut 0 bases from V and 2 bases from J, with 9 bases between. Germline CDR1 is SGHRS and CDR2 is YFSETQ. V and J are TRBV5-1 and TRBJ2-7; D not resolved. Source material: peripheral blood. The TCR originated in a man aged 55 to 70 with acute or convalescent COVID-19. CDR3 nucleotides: TGCGCCAGCAGCTTGGGGGCAGGTGCCTACGAGCAGTACTTC. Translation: CASSLGAGAYEQYF.